Listed below are T cell receptor beta chains from one sample, sequenced in a study of blood T cell repertoires in COVID-19. Generated by immunoSEQ multiplex PCR, the TCRdb table keeps only in-frame clones and is missing some. The top ten hold about 5.6% of the sample, which has tens of thousands of clones, approximately 80% seen once. Sequencing input: peripheral blood. These receptor sequences come from a man aged 60 to 69 with active or convalescent COVID-19. The CDR3 runs from the conserved cysteine through the conserved F or W. D genes are given only for firm matches. Only some rows state a clone size, as once, few, many or a class for expanded clones.

d_gene,j_gene,abundance,v_gene,CDR3aa,CDR3nt
-,TRBJ1-2,-,TRBV19,CATSPRGTVDGYTF,TGTGCCACTTCCCCTCGGGGTACTGTCGATGGCTACACCTTC
TRBD1,TRBJ2-3,-,TRBV11-2,CASSQTGGTDTQYF,TGTGCCAGCAGCCAGACAGGGGGCACAGATACGCAGTATTTT
TRBD1,TRBJ1-2,few,TRBV19,CASRAPGQGLGGYTF,TGTGCCAGTAGAGCCCCGGGACAGGGTCTAGGTGGCTACACCTTC
-,TRBJ1-2,-,TRBV9,CASSVDGRGYTF,TGTGCCAGCAGCGTAGACGGGAGGGGCTACACCTTC
TRBD2,TRBJ2-2,-,TRBV6-4,CASGRAGLPNTGELFF,TGTGCCAGCGGACGTGCGGGACTACCGAACACCGGGGAGCTGTTTTTT
-,TRBJ1-3,once,TRBV5-1,CASGGGPTEDTIYF,TGCGCCAGCGGCGGCGGCCCTACCGAGGACACCATATATTTT
-,TRBJ1-2,-,TRBV9,CASSVGPAKPLVDNYGYTF,TGTGCCAGCAGCGTAGGTCCAGCGAAACCCCTCGTGGATAACTATGGCTACACCTTC
-,TRBJ2-3,-,TRBV7-3,CASSPQGDPDTQYF,TGTGCCAGCAGCCCTCAGGGTGACCCAGATACGCAGTATTTT
TRBD1,TRBJ2-3,-,TRBV10-3,CAITGTGSDTQYF,TGTGCCATCACTGGGACAGGCTCGGATACGCAGTATTTT
TRBD1,TRBJ2-7,-,TRBV12-5,CASGLRQGAYEQYF,TGTGCTAGTGGTTTAAGACAGGGGGCGTACGAGCAGTACTTC
-,TRBJ1-1,once,TRBV19,CASSMEEGAYTEAFF,TGTGCCAGTAGTATGGAAGAGGGAGCGTACACTGAAGCTTTCTTT
-,TRBJ1-5,-,TRBV7-2,CASSLAAPGSNQPQHF,TGTGCCAGCAGCTTAGCCGCACCAGGTAGCAATCAGCCCCAGCATTTT
-,TRBJ2-1,-,TRBV6-5,CATRDLANEQFF,TGTGCCACCCGGGACTTAGCCAATGAGCAGTTCTTC
-,TRBJ2-7,-,TRBV30,CAWSPYRESYEQYF,TGTGCCTGGAGTCCATACAGGGAATCCTACGAGCAGTACTTC
-,TRBJ1-1,-,TRBV25-1,CAGETTGRLGGAFF,TGTGCCGGAGAAACCACCGGACGGCTCGGGGGTGCTTTCTTT
-,TRBJ1-6,-,TRBV7-2,CASSLEPGLDSPLHF,TGTGCCAGCAGCTTAGAACCAGGGTTAGATTCACCCCTCCACTTT
-,TRBJ1-1,once,TRBV5-4,CASSLFNRDNTEAFF,TGTGCCAGCAGCTTGTTTAACAGGGATAACACTGAAGCTTTCTTT
-,TRBJ1-4,-,TRBV7-2,CASSQRWGDNEKLFF,TGTGCCAGCAGCCAAAGATGGGGGGACAATGAAAAACTGTTTTTT
TRBD2,TRBJ2-5,-,TRBV7-6,CASSLQSGGQETQYF,TGTGCCAGCAGCCTCCAGAGCGGGGGGCAAGAGACCCAGTACTTC
TRBD1,TRBJ1-2,few,TRBV18,CASSPPGQGGRGYTF,TGTGCCAGCTCACCACCCGGCCAGGGGGGTCGTGGCTACACCTTC
TRBD1,TRBJ1-1,-,TRBV11-2,CASSFGTGGKTEAFF,TGTGCCAGCAGCTTCGGGACAGGGGGAAAGACTGAAGCTTTCTTT
-,TRBJ1-6,few,TRBV10-3,CAISESDYSPLHF,TGTGCCATCAGTGAGTCCGACTATTCACCCCTCCACTTT
-,TRBJ1-6,few,TRBV2,CASSDGTRTGSPLHF,TGTGCCAGCAGTGATGGGACTAGAACAGGTTCACCCCTCCACTTT
TRBD1,TRBJ1-5,-,TRBV10-1,CAEGTVGPPYQPQHF,TGCGCGGAAGGGACAGTTGGCCCTCCCTATCAGCCCCAGCATTTT
-,TRBJ1-2,-,TRBV4-2,CASSQAEGSYSGYGYTF,TGTGCCAGCAGCCAAGCGGAGGGTTCATATTCCGGGTATGGCTACACCTTC
TRBD2,TRBJ2-7,-,TRBV4-2,CASSHPQAGTSGSYEQYF,TGTGCCAGCAGCCATCCACAGGCCGGGACTAGCGGCTCCTACGAGCAGTACTTC
TRBD2,TRBJ2-5,-,TRBV7-3,CASSSKAGGPGTQYF,TGTGCCAGCAGCTCAAAAGCGGGGGGGCCCGGGACCCAGTACTTC
TRBD1,TRBJ2-5,-,TRBV19,CASSGRDRGYQETQYF,TGTGCCAGTTCTGGCAGGGACAGGGGGTATCAAGAGACCCAGTACTTC
TRBD1,TRBJ1-2,few,TRBV19,CASSIRDSIDYGYTF,TGTGCCAGTAGTATCCGGGACAGTATCGACTATGGCTACACCTTC
-,TRBJ1-2,-,TRBV9,CASSAPGVGGYTF,TGTGCCAGCAGCGCCCCAGGGGTGGGTGGCTACACCTTC
-,TRBJ1-5,-,TRBV30,CAWSVRGISNQPQHF,TGTGCCTGGAGTGTACGCGGAATCAGCAATCAGCCCCAGCATTTT
-,TRBJ1-5,-,TRBV29-1,CSVSRGVNQPQHF,TGCAGCGTCTCGCGGGGGGTCAATCAGCCCCAGCATTTT
TRBD1,TRBJ2-1,-,TRBV5-1,CASSFRGQGGNEQFF,TGCGCCAGCAGCTTTCGTGGACAGGGAGGAAATGAGCAGTTCTTC
-,TRBJ2-5,-,TRBV7-3,CASSLAGAQETQYF,TGTGCCAGCAGCTTAGCGGGGGCCCAAGAGACCCAGTACTTC
-,TRBJ2-3,-,TRBV28,CASCAGSTDTQYF,TGTGCCAGCTGTGCAGGGAGCACAGATACGCAGTATTTT
-,TRBJ2-7,-,TRBV29-1,CSATGWAEQYF,TGCAGCGCCACCGGTTGGGCCGAGCAGTACTTC
TRBD2,TRBJ2-3,-,TRBV7-9,CASSLWRGGSTDTQYF,TGTGCCAGCAGCTTATGGCGGGGGGGTAGCACAGATACGCAGTATTTT
TRBD2,TRBJ2-7,-,TRBV6-2/TRBV6-3,CASSFLLAGGYEQYF,TGTGCCAGCAGTTTCCTACTAGCGGGGGGGTACGAGCAGTACTTC
-,TRBJ2-5,-,TRBV7-9,CASSLGTEKETQYF,TGTGCCAGCAGCTTAGGGACAGAGAAAGAGACCCAGTACTTC
-,TRBJ1-4,-,TRBV23-1,CASSREGVATNEKLFF,TGCGCCAGCAGTCGAGAAGGGGTTGCTACTAATGAAAAACTGTTTTTT
TRBD1,TRBJ2-7,-,TRBV7-8,CASSLGVGQGALEQYF,TGTGCCAGCAGCTTAGGGGTAGGACAGGGCGCTCTCGAGCAGTACTTC
-,TRBJ1-6,-,TRBV21-1,CASSKEGVYYNSPLHF,TGTGCCAGCAGCAAAGAGGGGGTATACTATAATTCACCCCTCCACTTT
-,TRBJ1-1,once,TRBV9,CASSVGRSMNTEAFF,TGTGCCAGCAGCGTAGGGAGGAGCATGAACACTGAAGCTTTCTTT
-,TRBJ2-1,-,TRBV4-1,CASSQDRSSRLLNEQFF,TGCGCCAGCAGCCAAGATCGGTCTAGCCGACTCCTCAATGAGCAGTTCTTC
-,TRBJ2-1,-,TRBV11-1,CASSSPGHLGGDEQFF,TGTGCCAGCAGCTCGCCGGGACACCTAGGGGGTGATGAGCAGTTCTTC
-,TRBJ2-5,once,TRBV19,CASSIRQSQETQYF,TGTGCCAGTAGTATACGACAGTCCCAAGAGACCCAGTACTTC
TRBD2,TRBJ2-3,-,TRBV9,CASSGRGRGRITSTDTQYF,TGTGCCAGCAGCGGAAGAGGGAGGGGCCGAATTACTAGCACAGATACGCAGTATTTT
-,TRBJ2-7,-,TRBV12-3/TRBV12-4,CASSLGQSQKQYF,TGTGCCAGCAGCCTCGGACAATCTCAAAAGCAGTACTTC
TRBD1,TRBJ1-1,-,TRBV19,CASSISRQGAEAFF,TGTGCCAGTAGTATCTCTCGACAGGGCGCTGAAGCTTTCTTT